These 19 T cell receptor beta chains came from one sample sequenced in a study of CD8 T cells in Susac syndrome. RNA was extracted with the RNeasy kit, and a quantity of roughly 0.45 to 1 ug was reverse transcribed using random hexamers. TCRdb analysed the immunoSEQ multiplex PCR reads with MiXCR anew, one entry per CDR3 protein. This table has about 110,000 distinct CDR3 sequences, approximately 94% appearing once. The sample was CD8+ T cells from PBMCs. All receptors derive from a human donor with Susac syndrome.

This rearrangement joins TRBV4-3 to TRBJ2-5, with D tentatively TRBD1 (7 bases). This CDR3 region has 16 residues. Per germline, CDR1 LGHNA and CDR2 YSLEER. Trimming took off 3 bases at V and 5 bases at J, with 19 bases between the two ends. The CDR3 DNA is TGCGCCAGCAGCCAGTGGAGGGGGCCGGGCGCGGAGACCCAGTACTTC. Residues: CASSQWRGPGAETQYF.

This chain joins TRBV13 and TRBJ1-4, with unresolved D. This CDR3 region has 14 residues. V shed 4 bases and J shed 7 bases, with 13 bases lying between them. Germline CDR1 is PRHDT and CDR2 is FYEKMQ (reference sequence). The CDR3 nucleotides read TGTGCCAGCAGCTCGACCGGGGAGATTGAAAAACTGTTTTTT. The encoded protein is CASSSTGEIEKLFF.

This clonotype is a singleton in its sample. The V call is TRBV3-1, the J call TRBJ2-3, with D maybe TRBD2 (8 bases). CDR1 and CDR2 from the germline V gene are LGHDT and YNNKEL (reference sequence). This CDR3 has 17 residues. V was trimmed by 0 bases and J by 5 bases, leaving 18 bases between them. The CDR3 protein is CASSQEGGGLAQDTQYF. CDR3 bases: TGTGCCAGCAGCCAAGAAGGGGGCGGACTAGCACAAGATACGCAGTATTTT.

This clonotype has only one observation. This chain joins TRBV12-3 or TRBV12-4 and TRBJ2-5, with D tentatively TRBD2 (6 bases). V lost 4 bases and J lost 0, with 15 bases in between. The CDR3 is 16 residues long. CDR3: CASSSPRGTNQETQYF. CDR3 in DNA: TGTGCCAGCAGTTCCCCACGGGGGACCAACCAAGAGACCCAGTACTTC.

The rearrangement links TRBV5-4 to TRBJ2-5; a weak D match, TRBD2 (6 bases). The V end lost 0 bases, the J end lost 1 base, and 7 bases lay between the germline ends. The germline CDR1 and CDR2 sequences are SGHNT and YYREEE (reference sequence). The CDR3 runs to 14 residues. The CDR3 protein is CASSLVAAQETQYF. The DNA of the CDR3 is TGTGCCAGCAGCTTGGTAGCGGCCCAAGAGACCCAGTACTTC.

The chain links TRBV24-1 to TRBJ1-2; a possible D gene is TRBD1 (5 bases). The germline V gene has CDR1 KGHDR and CDR2 SFDVKD. This CDR3 is built from 14 residues. The V end lost 3 bases, the J end lost 3 bases, and 10 bases lay between the germline ends. CDR3 protein: CATSDRTGDYGYTF. The CDR3 DNA follows: TGTGCCACCAGTGATAGAACAGGTGACTATGGCTACACCTTC.

The chain employs TRBV6-2 or TRBV6-3 and TRBJ2-1; 11 bases are a match to TRBD2. Germline V gene sequence: CDR1 MNHEY, CDR2 SVGEGT. V was pared by 4 bases and J by 4 bases, with 3 bases of the junction left unmatched. The CDR3 length is 15 residues. CDR3 in DNA: TGTGCCAGCAGTTCTCTAGCGGGGGGATACAATGAGCAGTTCTTC. The encoded protein is CASSSLAGGYNEQFF.

V usage is TRBV7-2 and J usage is TRBJ1-6; D remains unclear. V dropped 5 bases and J dropped 7 bases, with 18 bases sitting between them. The CDR3 is 16 amino acids. Per the germline V gene, CDR1 is SGHTA and CDR2 is FQGNSA. CDR3 DNA sequence: TGTGCCAGCAGCCTAAATGCGGGGTCCATGAATTCACCCCTCCACTTT. The encoded protein is CASSLNAGSMNSPLHF.

The genes are TRBV12-3 or TRBV12-4 and TRBJ2-7; 8 nucleotides line up with TRBD1. The V and J ends lost 4 bases and 6 bases, in that order; junction bases with no gene match: 2. CDR3 length: 12 amino acids. CDR3 coding DNA: TGTGCCAGCAGTTCAGGGGGCCCCGAGCAGTACTTC. Its protein is CASSSGGPEQYF.

The chain recombines TRBV15 with TRBJ1-5; D is unclear. Looked up from germline, CDR1 is LNHNV and CDR2 is YYDKDF (reference sequence). This CDR3 comprises 13 residues. The germline V and J ends were trimmed by 6 bases and 6 bases, with 12 bases remaining between them. In nucleotides, the CDR3 is TGTGCCACCAGTGGGGAGCGGAGTCAGCCCCAGCATTTT. This gives the protein CATSGERSQPQHF.

This clonotype has a single count. The chain has TRBV10-3 and TRBJ2-3; D is possibly TRBD1 (6 bases). Germline CDR1 ENHRY, CDR2 SYGVKD. Trimming took off 0 bases at V and 4 bases at J, with 11 bases between the two ends. The CDR3 runs to 15 residues. CDR3 residues: CAISESQGIPDTQYF. The CDR3 DNA reads TGTGCCATCAGTGAGTCCCAGGGGATCCCAGATACGCAGTATTTT.

CDR3 loop: CASSLGTERAFF. Written as DNA, the CDR3 is TGTGCCAGCAGCTTGGGGACCGAGAGAGCTTTCTTT. This chain connects TRBV5-6 to TRBJ1-1; no definite D call. Trimming took 0 bases from V and 10 from J, leaving 10 bases between them. In germline, CDR1 is SGHDT, CDR2 YYEEEE. The CDR3 loop spans 12 amino acids.

The rearrangement uses TRBV13 and TRBJ2-7, with D uncertain. With 4 bases removed from V and 4 bases from J, the gap between germline ends came to 11 bases. The CDR3 sequence is 13 residues long. Germline V gene sequence: CDR1 PRHDT, CDR2 FYEKMQ (reference sequence). The CDR3: CASSSTSEYEQYF. The CDR3 DNA follows: TGTGCCAGCAGCTCGACCTCAGAATACGAGCAGTACTTC.

This sequence joins TRBV4-1 and TRBJ1-4, with a tentative D call TRBD1 (5 bases). The CDR3 loop spans 15 amino acids. The germline V gene has CDR1 MGHRA and CDR2 YSYEKL. Trimming cost V 2 bases and J 8 bases, with 15 bases left between them. This CDR3 reads CASSQPGRLEEKLFF. For the CDR3, the DNA is TGCGCCAGCAGCCAACCAGGGAGGCTCGAGGAAAAACTGTTTTTT.

The chain employs TRBV6-6 and TRBJ2-3; 10 positions match TRBD2. The CDR3 is made up of 14 amino acids. The V gene's germline CDR1 is MNHNY and CDR2 SVGAGI (reference sequence). J gave up 1 base and V 11 bases, and 6 bases lay outside the gene matches. The CDR3 nucleotides are TGTGCCCACGGGCTAGCGGGGGGCACAGATACGCAGTATTTT. Its protein product is CAHGLAGGTDTQYF.

The sample holds one count of this clonotype. V and J are TRBV9 and TRBJ2-7; D possibly corresponds to TRBD1 (5 bases). The V end lost 0 bases, the J end lost 3 bases, and 10 bases lay between the germline ends. The CDR3 covers 14 residues. The germline CDR1 and CDR2 sequences are SGDLS and YYNGEE. The CDR3 loop is CASSVGDSLYEQYF. As DNA, the CDR3 is TGTGCCAGCAGCGTAGGAGACAGTCTCTACGAGCAGTACTTC.

This chain connects TRBV24-1 to TRBJ2-5; tentative D call: TRBD1 (5 bases). This CDR3 comprises 15 residues. Germline V gene data show CDR1 as KGHDR and CDR2 as SFDVKD. Trimming took 8 bases from V and 0 from J, leaving 15 bases between them. The CDR3 nucleotides read TGTGCCACCATCTCCCTCAGGGAAAACCAAGAGACCCAGTACTTC. Its protein is CATISLRENQETQYF.

The V and J genes are TRBV29-1 and TRBJ1-1, with 7 positions matching TRBD1. V trimming: 6 bases; J trimming: 4 bases; junction bases outside the gene matches: 8. Germline CDR1 is SQVTM and CDR2 is ANQGSEA. The CDR3 loop spans 13 amino acids. CDR3 in amino acids: CSVRDSGFTEAFF. The CDR3 DNA is TGCAGCGTGAGGGACAGCGGGTTCACTGAAGCTTTCTTT.

CDR3 sequence reads: CSAAHGGAGNEQYF. CDR3 sequence (DNA): TGCAGTGCGGCACACGGGGGGGCGGGAAACGAGCAGTACTTC. The chain links TRBV20-1 to TRBJ2-7, with 8 bases identical to TRBD2. V gave up 6 bases and J gave up 5 bases; unmatched junction bases: 12. The CDR3 runs 14 residues. Germline-derived CDR1 and CDR2 are DFQATT and SNEGSKA (reference sequence).